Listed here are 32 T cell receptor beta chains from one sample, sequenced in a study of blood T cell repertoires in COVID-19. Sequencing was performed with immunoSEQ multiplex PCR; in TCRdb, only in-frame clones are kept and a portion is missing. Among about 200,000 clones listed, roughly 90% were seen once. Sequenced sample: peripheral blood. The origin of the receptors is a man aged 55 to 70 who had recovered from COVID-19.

The CDR3 protein is CASSEGDRINQPQHF. Written as DNA, the CDR3 is TGTGCCAGTAGCGAGGGGGACAGAATCAATCAGCCCCAGCATTTT. The chain carries TRBV19 and TRBJ1-5, with 7 bases fitting TRBD1. Unmatched junction bases numbered 8, after V lost 6 bases and J lost 3 bases. This CDR3 is 15 amino acids long. The germline V gene encodes CDR1 LNHDA and CDR2 SQIVND (reference sequence).

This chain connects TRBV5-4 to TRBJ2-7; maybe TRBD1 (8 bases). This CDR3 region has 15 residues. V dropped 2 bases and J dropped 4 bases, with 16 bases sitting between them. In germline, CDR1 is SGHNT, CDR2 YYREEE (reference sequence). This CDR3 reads CASSLQGGGGYEQYF. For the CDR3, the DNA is TGTGCCAGCAGCTTACAGGGGGGAGGGGGGTACGAGCAGTACTTC.

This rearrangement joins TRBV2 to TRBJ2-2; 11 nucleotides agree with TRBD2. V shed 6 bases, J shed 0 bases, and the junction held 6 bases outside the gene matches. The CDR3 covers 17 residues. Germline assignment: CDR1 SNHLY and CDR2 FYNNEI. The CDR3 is CASRDTTSGTNTGELFF. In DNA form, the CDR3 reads TGTGCCAGCAGAGATACGACTAGCGGGACGAACACCGGGGAGCTGTTTTTT.

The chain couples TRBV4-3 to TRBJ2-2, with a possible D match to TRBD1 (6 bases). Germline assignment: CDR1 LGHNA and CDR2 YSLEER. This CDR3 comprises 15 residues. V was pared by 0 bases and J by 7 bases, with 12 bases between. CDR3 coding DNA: TGCGCCAGCAGCCAAGAGATTAGAGGGGGCGGGGAGCTGTTTTTT. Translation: CASSQEIRGGGELFF.

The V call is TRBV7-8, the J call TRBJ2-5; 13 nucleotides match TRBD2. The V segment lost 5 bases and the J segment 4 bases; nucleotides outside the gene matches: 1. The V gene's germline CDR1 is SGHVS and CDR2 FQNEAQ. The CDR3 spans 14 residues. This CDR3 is CASSRTSGGETQYF. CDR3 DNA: TGTGCCAGCAGCCGGACTAGCGGGGGAGAGACCCAGTACTTC.

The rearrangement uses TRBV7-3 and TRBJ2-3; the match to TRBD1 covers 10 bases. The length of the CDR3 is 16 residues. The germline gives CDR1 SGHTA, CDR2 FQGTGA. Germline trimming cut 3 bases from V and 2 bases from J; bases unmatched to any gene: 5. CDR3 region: CASSLRQGAITDTQYF. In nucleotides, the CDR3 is TGTGCCAGCAGCTTGAGACAGGGGGCTATCACAGATACGCAGTATTTT.

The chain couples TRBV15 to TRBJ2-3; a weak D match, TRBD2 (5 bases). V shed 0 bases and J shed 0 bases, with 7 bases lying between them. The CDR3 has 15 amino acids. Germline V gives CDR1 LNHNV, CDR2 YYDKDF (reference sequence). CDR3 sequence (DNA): TGTGCCACCAGCAGAGAGGGAGCTAGCACAGATACGCAGTATTTT. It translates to CATSREGASTDTQYF. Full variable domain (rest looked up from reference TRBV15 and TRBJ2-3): DAMVIQNPRYQVTQFGKPVTLSCSQTLNHNVMYWYQQKSSQAPKLLFHYYDKDFNNEADTPDNFQSRRPNTSFCFLDIRSPGLGDTAMYLCATSREGASTDTQYFGPGTRLTVL.

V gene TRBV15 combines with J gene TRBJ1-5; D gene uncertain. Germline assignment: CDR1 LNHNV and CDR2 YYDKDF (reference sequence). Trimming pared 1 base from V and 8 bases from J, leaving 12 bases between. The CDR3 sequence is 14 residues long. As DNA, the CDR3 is TGTGCCACCAGCAGAGGCCTGACTGCAGAGCCCCAGCATTTT. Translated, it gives CATSRGLTAEPQHF. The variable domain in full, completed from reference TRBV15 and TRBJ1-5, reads DAMVIQNPRYQVTQFGKPVTLSCSQTLNHNVMYWYQQKSSQAPKLLFHYYDKDFNNEADTPDNFQSRRPNTSFCFLDIRSPGLGDTAMYLCATSRGLTAEPQHFGDGTRLSIL.

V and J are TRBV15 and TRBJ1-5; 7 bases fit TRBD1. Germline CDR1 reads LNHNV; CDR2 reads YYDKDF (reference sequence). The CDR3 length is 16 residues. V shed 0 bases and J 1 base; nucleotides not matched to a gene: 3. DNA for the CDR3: TGTGCCACCAGCAGAGATCCGGGACAGAGCAATCAGCCCCAGCATTTT. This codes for CATSRDPGQSNQPQHF.

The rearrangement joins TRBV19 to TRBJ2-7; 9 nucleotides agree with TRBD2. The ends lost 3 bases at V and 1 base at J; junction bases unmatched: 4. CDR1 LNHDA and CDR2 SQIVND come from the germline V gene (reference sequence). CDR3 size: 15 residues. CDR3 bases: TGTGCCAGTAGTATCGTGACTAGCGGATCCTACGAGCAGTACTTC. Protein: CASSIVTSGSYEQYF.

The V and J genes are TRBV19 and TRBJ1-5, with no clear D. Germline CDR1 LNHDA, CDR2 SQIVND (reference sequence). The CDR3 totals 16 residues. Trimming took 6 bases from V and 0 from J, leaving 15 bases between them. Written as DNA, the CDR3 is TGTGCCAGTAGCTACGGACGGACTTATAGCAATCAGCCCCAGCATTTT. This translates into CASSYGRTYSNQPQHF.

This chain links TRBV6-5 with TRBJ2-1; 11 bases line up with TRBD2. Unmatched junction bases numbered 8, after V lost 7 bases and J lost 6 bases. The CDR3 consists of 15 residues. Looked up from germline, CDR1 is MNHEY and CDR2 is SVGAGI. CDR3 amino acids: CASTLAGGHFNEQFF. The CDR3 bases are TGTGCCAGCACCCTAGCGGGGGGTCACTTCAATGAGCAGTTCTTC.

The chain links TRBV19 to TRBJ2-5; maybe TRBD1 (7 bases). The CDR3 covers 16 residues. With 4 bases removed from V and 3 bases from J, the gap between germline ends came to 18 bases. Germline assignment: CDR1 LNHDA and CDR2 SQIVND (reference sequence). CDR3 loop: CASSKRTGGVEETQYF. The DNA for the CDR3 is TGTGCCAGTAGTAAACGGACAGGCGGGGTGGAAGAGACCCAGTACTTC.

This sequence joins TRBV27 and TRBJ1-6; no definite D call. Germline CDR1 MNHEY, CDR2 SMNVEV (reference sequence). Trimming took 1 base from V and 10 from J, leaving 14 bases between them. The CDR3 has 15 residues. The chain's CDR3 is CASSLLTGKASPLHF. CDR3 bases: TGTGCCAGCAGTTTATTAACGGGGAAAGCCTCACCCCTCCACTTT.

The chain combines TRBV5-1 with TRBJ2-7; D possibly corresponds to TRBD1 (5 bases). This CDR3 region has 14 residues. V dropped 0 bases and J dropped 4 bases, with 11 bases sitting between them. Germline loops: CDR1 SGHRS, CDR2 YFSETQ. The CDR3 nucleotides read TGCGCCAGCAGCTTGGCCAGGGTGGGGTACGAGCAGTACTTC. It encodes CASSLARVGYEQYF.

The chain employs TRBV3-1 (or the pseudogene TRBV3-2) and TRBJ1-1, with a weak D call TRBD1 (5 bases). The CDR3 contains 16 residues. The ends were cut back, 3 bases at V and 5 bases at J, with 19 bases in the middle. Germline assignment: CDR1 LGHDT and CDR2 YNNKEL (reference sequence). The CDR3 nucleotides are TGTGCCAGCAGCCATTGGCGGGGCAGGGAAAGAACTGAAGCTTTCTTT. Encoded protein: CASSHWRGRERTEAFF.

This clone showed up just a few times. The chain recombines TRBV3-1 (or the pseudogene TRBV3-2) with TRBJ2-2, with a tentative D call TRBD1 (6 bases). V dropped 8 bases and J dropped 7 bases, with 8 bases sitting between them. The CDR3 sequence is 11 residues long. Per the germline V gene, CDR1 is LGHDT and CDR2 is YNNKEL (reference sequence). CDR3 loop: CASGTIGELFF. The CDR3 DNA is TGTGCCAGCGGGACAATCGGGGAGCTGTTTTTT.

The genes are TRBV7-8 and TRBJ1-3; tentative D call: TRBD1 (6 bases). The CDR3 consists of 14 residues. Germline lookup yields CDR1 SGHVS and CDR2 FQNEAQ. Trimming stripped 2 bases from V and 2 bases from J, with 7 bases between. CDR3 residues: CASSLRQAGNTIYF. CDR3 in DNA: TGTGCCAGCAGCTTACGACAGGCTGGAAACACCATATATTTT.

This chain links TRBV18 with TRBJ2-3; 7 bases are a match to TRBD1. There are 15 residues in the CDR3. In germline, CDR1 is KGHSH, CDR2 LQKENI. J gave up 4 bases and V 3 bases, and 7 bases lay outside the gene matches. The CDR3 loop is CASSPDRVTSDTQYF. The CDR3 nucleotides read TGTGCCAGCTCACCTGACAGGGTAACCTCAGATACGCAGTATTTT.

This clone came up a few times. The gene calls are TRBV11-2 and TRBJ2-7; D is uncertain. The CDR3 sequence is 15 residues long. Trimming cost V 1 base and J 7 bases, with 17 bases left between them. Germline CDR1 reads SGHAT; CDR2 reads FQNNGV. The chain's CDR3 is CASSLVASPSEEQYF. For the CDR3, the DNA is TGTGCCAGCAGCTTAGTAGCTTCCCCATCCGAGGAGCAGTACTTC.

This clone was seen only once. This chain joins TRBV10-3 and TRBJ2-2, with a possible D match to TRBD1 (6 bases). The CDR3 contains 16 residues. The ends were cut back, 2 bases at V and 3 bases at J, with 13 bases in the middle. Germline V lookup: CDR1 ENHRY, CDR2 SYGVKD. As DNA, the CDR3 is TGTGCCATCAGTGAGCGATGGTACAGGGACACCGGGGAGCTGTTTTTT. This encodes CAISERWYRDTGELFF.

The CDR3 bases are TGTGCCAGCAGTCCCGGATGGGGCTACTACAATGAGCAGTTCTTC. Its protein product is CASSPGWGYYNEQFF. The chain couples TRBV6-2 or TRBV6-3 to TRBJ2-1; D is perhaps TRBD1 (5 bases). The CDR3 sequence is 15 residues long. CDR1 and CDR2 (germline): MNHEY, SVGEGT. V lost 5 bases, J lost 3 bases, and 14 bases lay in between.

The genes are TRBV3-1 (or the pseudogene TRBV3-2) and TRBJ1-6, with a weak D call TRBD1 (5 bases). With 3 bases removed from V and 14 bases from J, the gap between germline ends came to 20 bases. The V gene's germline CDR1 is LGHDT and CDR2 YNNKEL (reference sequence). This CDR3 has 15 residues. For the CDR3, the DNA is TGTGCCAGCAGCCACCCTGTAGGGGCGATTCGAGCCCTCCACTTT. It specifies CASSHPVGAIRALHF.

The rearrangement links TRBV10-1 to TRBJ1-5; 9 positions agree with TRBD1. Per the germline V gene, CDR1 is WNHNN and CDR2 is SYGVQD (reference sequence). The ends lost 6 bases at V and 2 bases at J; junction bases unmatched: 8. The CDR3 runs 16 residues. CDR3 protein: CASRNRGRLRNQPQHF. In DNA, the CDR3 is TGCGCCAGCAGGAACAGGGGGCGTTTGCGCAATCAGCCCCAGCATTTT.

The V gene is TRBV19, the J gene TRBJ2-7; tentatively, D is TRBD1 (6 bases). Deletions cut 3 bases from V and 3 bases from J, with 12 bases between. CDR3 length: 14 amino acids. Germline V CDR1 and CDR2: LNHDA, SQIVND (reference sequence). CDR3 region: CASSIQGLNYEQYF. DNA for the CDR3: TGTGCCAGTAGTATCCAGGGGCTTAACTACGAGCAGTACTTC.

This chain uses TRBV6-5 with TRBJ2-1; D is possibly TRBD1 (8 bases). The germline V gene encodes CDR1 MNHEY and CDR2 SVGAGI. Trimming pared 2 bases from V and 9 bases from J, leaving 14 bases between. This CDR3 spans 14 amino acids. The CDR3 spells CASSYRTGGGEQFF. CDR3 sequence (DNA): TGTGCCAGCAGTTACCGAACAGGGGGGGGTGAGCAGTTCTTC.

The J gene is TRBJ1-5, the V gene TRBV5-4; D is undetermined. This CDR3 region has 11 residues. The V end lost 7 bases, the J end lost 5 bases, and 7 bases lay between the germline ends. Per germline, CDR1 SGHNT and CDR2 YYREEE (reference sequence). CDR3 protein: CASGGHQPQHF. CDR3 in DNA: TGTGCCAGCGGCGGTCATCAGCCCCAGCATTTT.

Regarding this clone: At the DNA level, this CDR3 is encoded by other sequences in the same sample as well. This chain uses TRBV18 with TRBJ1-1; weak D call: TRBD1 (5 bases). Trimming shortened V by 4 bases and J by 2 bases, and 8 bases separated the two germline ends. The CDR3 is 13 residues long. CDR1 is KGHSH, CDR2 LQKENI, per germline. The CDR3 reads CASSLGQNTEAFF. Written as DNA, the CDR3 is TGTGCCAGCTCACTCGGACAAAACACTGAAGCTTTCTTT. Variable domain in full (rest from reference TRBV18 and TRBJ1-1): NAGVMQNPRHLVRRRGQEARLRCSPMKGHSHVYWYRQLPEEGLKFMVYLQKENIIDESGMPKERFSAEFPKEGPSILRIQQVVRGDSAAYFCASSLGQNTEAFFGQGTRLTVV.

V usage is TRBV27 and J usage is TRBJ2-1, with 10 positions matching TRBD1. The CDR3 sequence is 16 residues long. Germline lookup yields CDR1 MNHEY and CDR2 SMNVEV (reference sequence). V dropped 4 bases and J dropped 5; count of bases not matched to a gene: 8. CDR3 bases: TGTGCCAGCAGTTCCCTGGGGACAGGGGATAACAATGAGCAGTTCTTC. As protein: CASSSLGTGDNNEQFF.

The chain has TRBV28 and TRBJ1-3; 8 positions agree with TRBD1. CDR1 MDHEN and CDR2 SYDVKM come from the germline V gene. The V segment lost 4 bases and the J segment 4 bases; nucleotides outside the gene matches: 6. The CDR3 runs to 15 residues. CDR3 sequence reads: CASSSGTGKGNTIYF. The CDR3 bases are TGTGCCAGCAGTTCTGGGACAGGAAAGGGAAACACCATATATTTT.

CDR3 nucleotide sequence: TGTGCCAGCAGTTTAGTATCCGGGACACTGTACAATGAGCAGTTCTTC. Encoded protein: CASSLVSGTLYNEQFF. The chain joins TRBV27 to TRBJ2-1; maybe TRBD1 (6 bases). Looked up from germline, CDR1 is MNHEY and CDR2 is SMNVEV (reference sequence). This CDR3 region has 16 residues. The V end lost 2 bases, the J end lost 4 bases, and 15 bases lay between the germline ends.

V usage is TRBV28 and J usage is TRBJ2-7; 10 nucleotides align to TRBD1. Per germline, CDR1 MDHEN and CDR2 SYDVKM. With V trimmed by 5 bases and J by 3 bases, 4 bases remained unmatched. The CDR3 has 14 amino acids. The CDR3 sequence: CASSPWTGGYEQYF. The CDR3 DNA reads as TGTGCCAGCAGTCCATGGACAGGGGGCTACGAGCAGTACTTC.